Each of the 12 T cell receptor beta chains below was sequenced from the same sample in a study of vaccination and CD4 T cells after COVID-19. These receptors have no identified antigens. Cultured CD4+ T-cell DNA underwent Oncomine TCR Beta short-read sequencing. MiXCR, applied by TCRdb to the PCR reads, yields one record per CDR3 protein. The sample records tens of thousands of distinct CDR3 sequences, around 48% being singletons. The treatment: roughly ten-day PBMC culture with coronavirus spike peptide pools or control peptides (ViraFEST assay). Sequencing was carried out using CD4+ T cells from blood, cultured in vitro. These receptor sequences come from a human donor who had recovered from COVID-19.

This clonotype was counted only a few times. This sequence joins TRBV7-6 and TRBJ2-3; TRBD2 matches at 9 bases. The CDR3 runs 16 residues. The J segment lost 1 base and the V segment lost 5 bases, leaving 7 bases of the junction unmatched. CDR1 is SGHVS, CDR2 FNYEAQ, per germline. CDR3 region: CASSPGVAGGTDTQYF. The CDR3 bases are TGTGCCAGCAGCCCCGGGGTAGCGGGGGGCACAGATACGCAGTATTTT. Full variable domain (missing parts from reference TRBV7-6 and TRBJ2-3): GAGVSQSPRYKVTKRGQDVALRCDPISGHVSLYWYRQALGQGPEFLTYFNYEAQQDKSGLPNDRFSAERPEGSISTLTIQRTEQRDSAMYRCASSPGVAGGTDTQYFGPGTRLTVL.

This clonotype was detected a few times. This chain joins TRBV11-2 and TRBJ2-1; the match to TRBD1 covers 12 bases. The last part of the DNA fits TRBJ2-7 better; the J call may be wrong. CDR3 length: 15 residues. The germline CDR1 and CDR2 sequences are SGHAT and FQNNGV. CDR3 amino acids: CASSYGTGGNYEQYF. In nucleotides, the CDR3 is TGTGCCAGCAGCTACGGGACAGGGGGCAACTACGAGCAGTACTTC.

This clonotype occurred a few times. The chain combines TRBV7-2 with TRBJ1-1, with D unresolved. The germline gives CDR1 SGHTA, CDR2 FQGNSA. This CDR3 contains 13 residues. Deletions cut 1 base from V and 11 bases from J, with 14 bases between. The CDR3 protein is CASSLELAGWAFF. CDR3 nucleotides: TGTGCCAGCAGCTTAGAATTGGCAGGATGGGCTTTCTTT. The full variable domain, in which reference TRBV7-2 and TRBJ1-1 provide the parts outside the CDR3, is GAGVSQSPSNKVTEKGKDVELRCDPISGHTALYWYRQSLGQGLEFLIYFQGNSAPDKSGLPSDRFSAERTGGSVSTLTIQRTQQEDSAVYLCASSLELAGWAFFGQGTRLTVV.

This clonotype was counted a few times. The chain is built from TRBV20-1 and TRBJ1-1, with 12 bases aligning to TRBD1. CDR3 length equals 14 residues. Looked up from germline, CDR1 is DFQATT and CDR2 is SNEGSKA (reference sequence). The V gene end was trimmed by 6 bases and the J gene end by 0 bases; junction bases not matched to a gene: 2. CDR3: CSARDRGLNTEAFF. The CDR3 DNA reads as TGCAGTGCGAGGGACAGGGGGCTGAACACTGAAGCTTTCTTT.

The count of this clonotype is one. This sequence joins TRBV30 and TRBJ1-5; no clear D. The CDR3 sequence is 13 residues long. Germline V gene sequence: CDR1 GTSNPN, CDR2 SVGIG (reference sequence). V was pared by 0 bases and J by 6 bases, with 9 bases between. The CDR3 coding sequence is TGTGCCTGGAGTGTATCCTGGGCTCAGCCCCAGCATTTT. This codes for CAWSVSWAQPQHF.

The chain is built from TRBV6-4 and TRBJ2-7; 7 bases are a match to TRBD2. Looked up from germline, CDR1 is MRHNA and CDR2 is SNTAGT. The V gene end was trimmed by 2 bases and the J gene end by 0 bases; junction bases not matched to a gene: 10. The CDR3 totals 17 residues. The CDR3 reads CASSDQSLAVNSYEQYF. CDR3 nucleotide sequence: TGTGCCAGCAGTGACCAGAGCCTAGCGGTGAACTCCTACGAGCAGTACTTC.

V and J are TRBV4-2 and TRBJ2-5, with 7 bases that match TRBD2. V lost 4 bases, J lost 4 bases, and 12 bases stayed unmatched. Germline CDR1 LGHNA, CDR2 YNFKEQ. The CDR3 is 16 amino acids. The CDR3: CASSLVGGEVAETQYF. For the CDR3, the DNA is TGTGCCAGCAGCCTAGTTGGGGGGGAGGTGGCAGAGACCCAGTACTTC.

The chain uses TRBV6-1 and TRBJ2-7, with 9 bases that match TRBD2. Germline V gene sequence: CDR1 MNHNS, CDR2 SASEGT. The CDR3 is 15 amino acids. V gave up 6 bases and J gave up 3 bases; unmatched junction bases: 9. The CDR3 nucleotides are TGTGCCAGCAGCCGCGGGGGGGGAACAGGCTACGAGCAGTACTTC. It is translated as CASSRGGGTGYEQYF.

The V call is TRBV5-8, the J call TRBJ1-2, with 8 positions matching TRBD1. After removal of 4 bases from V and 7 bases from J, the junction contained 9 bases not matched to a gene. Germline-derived CDR1 and CDR2 are SGHTS and YDEGEE. CDR3 size: 14 residues. The CDR3 sequence is CASSPTRTGLGYTF. The CDR3 DNA reads as TGTGCCAGCAGCCCCACCCGGACAGGGCTTGGCTACACCTTC.

This clonotype showed up just a few times. The chain links TRBV24-1 to TRBJ2-5; D is ambiguous. Germline loops: CDR1 KGHDR, CDR2 SFDVKD. This CDR3 region has 13 residues. V gave up 3 bases and J gave up 1 base, with 5 bases separating them. Here the CDR3 reads CATSDGLQETQYF. The CDR3 DNA reads TGTGCCACCAGTGATGGCCTCCAAGAGACCCAGTACTTC.

CDR3 in DNA: TGTGCCAGCAGCTTAGTACTGAACACTGAAGCTTTCTTT. Its protein is CASSLVLNTEAFF. This rearrangement joins TRBV11-2 to TRBJ1-1; D gene unclear. This CDR3 comprises 13 residues. Germline values: CDR1 SGHAT, CDR2 FQNNGV. V was clipped by 1 base and J by 0 bases, with 3 bases between them.

This chain links TRBV7-2 with TRBJ1-4, with no clear D. CDR1 is SGHTA and CDR2 is FQGNSA in the germline V gene. Between the trimmed V and J ends, which lost 5 bases and 4 bases, there was a span of 11 bases. CDR3 size: 14 residues. The CDR3 DNA reads TGTGCCAGCAGCCCTCAGAGCTTTAATGAAAAACTGTTTTTT. Translation: CASSPQSFNEKLFF.